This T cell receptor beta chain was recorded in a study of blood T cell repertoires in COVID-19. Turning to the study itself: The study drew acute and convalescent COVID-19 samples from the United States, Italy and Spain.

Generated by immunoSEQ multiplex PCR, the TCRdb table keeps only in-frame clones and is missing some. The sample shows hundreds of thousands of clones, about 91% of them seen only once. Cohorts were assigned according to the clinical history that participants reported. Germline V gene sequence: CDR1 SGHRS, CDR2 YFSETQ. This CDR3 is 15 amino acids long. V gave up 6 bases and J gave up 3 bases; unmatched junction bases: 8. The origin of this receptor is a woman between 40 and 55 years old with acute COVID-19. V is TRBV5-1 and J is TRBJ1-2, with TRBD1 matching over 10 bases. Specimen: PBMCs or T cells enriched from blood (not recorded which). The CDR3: CASTFGTGVYYGYTF. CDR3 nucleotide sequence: TGCGCCAGCACCTTCGGGACAGGGGTCTACTATGGCTACACCTTC.